The clone carrying this TCR beta chain was seen just once. As yet, its antigen is unknown. This sample was included in a study of T cell responses to AZD1222 COVID-19 vaccine. Study details: Pooling was applied to second doses at about 4 or about 12 weeks. Study observations and caveats: Baseline seropositives among AZD1222 recipients totaled only 5 to 7. The donor group comprised mostly white British people and more females; the analysis possibly underestimated clonal diversity.

The repertoire was sequenced with immunoSEQ multiplex PCR; TCRdb's copy has only in-frame clones and lacks some. The sample consists of under 200,000 clones, 90% of them appearing once. This TCR was sampled from an adult in good health. This specimen was peripheral blood, taken on day 0 of AZD1222 vaccination.

The DNA of the CDR3 is TGTGCCAGCAGCTTGAGCGGGGGGCTCCAAGAGACCCAGTACTTC. Its protein product is CASSLSGGLQETQYF. V usage is TRBV7-9 and J usage is TRBJ2-5; 9 bases line up with TRBD2. Germline V lookup: CDR1 SEHNR, CDR2 FQNEAQ (reference sequence). This CDR3 is 15 amino acids long. Unmatched junction bases numbered 3, after V lost 3 bases and J lost 1 base.